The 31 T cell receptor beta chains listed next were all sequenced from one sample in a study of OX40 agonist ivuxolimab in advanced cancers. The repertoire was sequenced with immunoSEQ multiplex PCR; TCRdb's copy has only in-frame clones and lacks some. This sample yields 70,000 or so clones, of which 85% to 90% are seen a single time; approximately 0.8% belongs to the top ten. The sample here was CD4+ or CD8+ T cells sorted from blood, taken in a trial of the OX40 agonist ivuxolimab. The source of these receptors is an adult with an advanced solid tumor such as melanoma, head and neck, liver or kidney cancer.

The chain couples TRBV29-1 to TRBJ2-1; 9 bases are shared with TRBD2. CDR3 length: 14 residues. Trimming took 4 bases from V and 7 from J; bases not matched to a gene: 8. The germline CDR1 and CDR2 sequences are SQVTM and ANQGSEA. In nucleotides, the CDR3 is TGCAGCGTTGTGGATCGCGGGAGGGGGAATGAGCAGTTCTTC. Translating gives CSVVDRGRGNEQFF.

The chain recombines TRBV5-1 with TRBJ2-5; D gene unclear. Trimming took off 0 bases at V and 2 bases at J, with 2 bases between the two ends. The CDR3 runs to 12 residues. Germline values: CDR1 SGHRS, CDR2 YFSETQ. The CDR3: CASSLVQETQYF. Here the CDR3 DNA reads TGCGCCAGCAGCTTGGTGCAAGAGACCCAGTACTTC.

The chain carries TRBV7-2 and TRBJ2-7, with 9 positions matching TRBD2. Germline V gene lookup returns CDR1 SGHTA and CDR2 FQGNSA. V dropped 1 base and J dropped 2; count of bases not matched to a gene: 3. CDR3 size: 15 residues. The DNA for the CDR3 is TGTGCCAGCAGCTTAGAGGGCGGGGGGGCCTACGAGCAGTACTTC. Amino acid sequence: CASSLEGGGAYEQYF.

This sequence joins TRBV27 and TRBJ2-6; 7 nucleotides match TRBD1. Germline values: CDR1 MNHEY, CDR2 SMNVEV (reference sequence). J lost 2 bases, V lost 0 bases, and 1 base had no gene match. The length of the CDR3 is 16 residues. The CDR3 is CASSLSGGTGANVLTF. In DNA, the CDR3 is TGTGCCAGCAGTTTATCAGGGGGCACTGGGGCCAACGTCCTGACTTTC.

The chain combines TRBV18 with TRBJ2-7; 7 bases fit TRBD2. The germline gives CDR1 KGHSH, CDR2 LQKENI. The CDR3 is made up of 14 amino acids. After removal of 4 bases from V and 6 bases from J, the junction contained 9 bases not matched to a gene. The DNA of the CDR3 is TGTGCCAGCTCACACGGGAATTTAGCGGGCGAGCAGTACTTC. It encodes CASSHGNLAGEQYF.

CDR3 loop: CASSPRAGGYEQYF. The CDR3 region has the DNA TGTGCCAGCTCACCCCGAGCAGGGGGGTACGAGCAGTACTTC. J is TRBJ2-7 and V is TRBV18; D is possibly TRBD1 (7 bases). The germline gives CDR1 KGHSH, CDR2 LQKENI. This CDR3 is 14 amino acids long. Trimming took off 3 bases at V and 4 bases at J, with 13 bases between the two ends.

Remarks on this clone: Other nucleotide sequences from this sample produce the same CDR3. The CDR3 reads CASSLGLALTYNEQFF. The DNA of the CDR3 is TGTGCCAGTAGCCTCGGACTAGCGCTAACCTACAATGAGCAGTTCTTC. This chain joins TRBV5-6 and TRBJ2-1; 9 nucleotides match TRBD2. The length of the CDR3 is 16 residues. V lost 8 bases, J lost 2 bases, and 11 bases stayed unmatched. The germline gives CDR1 SGHDT, CDR2 YYEEEE.

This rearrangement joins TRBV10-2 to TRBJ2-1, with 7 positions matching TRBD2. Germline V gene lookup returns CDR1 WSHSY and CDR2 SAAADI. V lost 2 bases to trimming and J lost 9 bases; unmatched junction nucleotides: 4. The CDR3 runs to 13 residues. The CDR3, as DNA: TGCGCCAGCAGTGAGAGGGAGGGAGCTGAGCAGTTCTTC. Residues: CASSEREGAEQFF.

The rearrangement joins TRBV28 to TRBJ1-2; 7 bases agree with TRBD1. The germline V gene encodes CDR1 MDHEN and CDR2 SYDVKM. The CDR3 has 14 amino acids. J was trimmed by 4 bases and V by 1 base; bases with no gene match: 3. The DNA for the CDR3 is TGTGCCAGCAGTTTATATGGGACAGCCTATGGCTACACCTTC. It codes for CASSLYGTAYGYTF.

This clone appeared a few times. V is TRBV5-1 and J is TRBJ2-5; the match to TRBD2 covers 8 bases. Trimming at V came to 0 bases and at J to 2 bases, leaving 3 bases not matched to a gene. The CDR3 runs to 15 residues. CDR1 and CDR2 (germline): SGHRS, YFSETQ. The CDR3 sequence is CASSLGLAFQETQYF. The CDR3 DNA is TGCGCCAGCAGCTTGGGACTAGCGTTTCAAGAGACCCAGTACTTC.

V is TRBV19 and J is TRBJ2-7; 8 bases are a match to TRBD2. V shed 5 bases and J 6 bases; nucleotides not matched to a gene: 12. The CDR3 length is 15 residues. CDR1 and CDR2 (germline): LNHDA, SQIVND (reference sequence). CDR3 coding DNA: TGTGCCAGTAGTCCCCGGGGTAGCGGGAAAGTCGAGCAGTACTTC. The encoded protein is CASSPRGSGKVEQYF.

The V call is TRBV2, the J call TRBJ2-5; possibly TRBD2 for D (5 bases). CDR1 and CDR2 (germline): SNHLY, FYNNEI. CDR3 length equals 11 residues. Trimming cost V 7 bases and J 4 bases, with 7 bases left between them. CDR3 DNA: TGTGCCAGCAAGGAGGCAGAGACCCAGTACTTC. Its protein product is CASKEAETQYF.

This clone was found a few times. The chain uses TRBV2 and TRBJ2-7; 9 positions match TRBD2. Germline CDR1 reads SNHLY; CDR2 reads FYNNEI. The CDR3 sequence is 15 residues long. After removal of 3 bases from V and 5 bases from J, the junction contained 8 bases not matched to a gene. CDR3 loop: CASSETASGTHEQYF. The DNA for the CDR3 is TGTGCCAGCAGTGAGACGGCTAGCGGGACCCACGAGCAGTACTTC.

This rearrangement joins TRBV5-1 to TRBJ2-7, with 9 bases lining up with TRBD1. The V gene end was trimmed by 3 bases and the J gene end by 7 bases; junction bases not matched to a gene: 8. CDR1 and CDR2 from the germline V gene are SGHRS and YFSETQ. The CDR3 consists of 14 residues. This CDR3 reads CASSSAGTGQEQYF. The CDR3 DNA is TGCGCCAGCAGCTCCGCCGGGACAGGGCAAGAGCAGTACTTC.

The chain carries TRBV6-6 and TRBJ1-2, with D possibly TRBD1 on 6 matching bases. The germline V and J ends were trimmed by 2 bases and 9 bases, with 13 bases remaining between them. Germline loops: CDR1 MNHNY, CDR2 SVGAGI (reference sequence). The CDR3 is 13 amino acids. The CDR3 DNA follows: TGTGCCAGCAGTTACCCCAGGGACAATCGCTACACCTTC. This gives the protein CASSYPRDNRYTF.

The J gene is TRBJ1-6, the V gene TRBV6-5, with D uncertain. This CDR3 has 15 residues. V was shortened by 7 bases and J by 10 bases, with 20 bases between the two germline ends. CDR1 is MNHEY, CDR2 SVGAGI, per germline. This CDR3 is CASTLSGPTGSPLHF. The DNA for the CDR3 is TGTGCCAGCACCCTAAGCGGTCCTACGGGCTCACCCCTCCACTTT.

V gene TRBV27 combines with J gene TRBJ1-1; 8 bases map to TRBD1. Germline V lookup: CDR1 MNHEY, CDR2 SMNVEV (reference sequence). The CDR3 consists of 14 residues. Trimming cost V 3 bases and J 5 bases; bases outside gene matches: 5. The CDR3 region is CASSLAGGSTEAFF. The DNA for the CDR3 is TGTGCCAGCAGTTTGGCAGGGGGCAGTACTGAAGCTTTCTTT.

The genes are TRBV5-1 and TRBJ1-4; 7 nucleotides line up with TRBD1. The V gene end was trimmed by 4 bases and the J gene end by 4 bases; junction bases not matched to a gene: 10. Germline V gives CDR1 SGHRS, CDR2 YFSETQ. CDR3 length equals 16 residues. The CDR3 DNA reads TGCGCCAGCAGCCCCCCAACCGGGACAGTTAATGAAAAACTGTTTTTT. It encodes CASSPPTGTVNEKLFF.

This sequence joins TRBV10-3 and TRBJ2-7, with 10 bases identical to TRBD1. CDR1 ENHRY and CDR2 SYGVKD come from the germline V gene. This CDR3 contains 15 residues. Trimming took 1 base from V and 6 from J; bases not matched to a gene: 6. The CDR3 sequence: CAISEYGTGDAEQYF. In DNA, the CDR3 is TGTGCCATCAGTGAGTACGGGACAGGGGATGCCGAGCAGTACTTC.

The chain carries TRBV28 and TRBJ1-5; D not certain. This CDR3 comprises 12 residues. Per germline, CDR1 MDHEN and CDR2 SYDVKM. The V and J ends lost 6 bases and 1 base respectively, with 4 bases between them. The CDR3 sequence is CASSYSNQPQHF. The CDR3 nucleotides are TGTGCCAGCAGCTACAGCAATCAGCCCCAGCATTTT.

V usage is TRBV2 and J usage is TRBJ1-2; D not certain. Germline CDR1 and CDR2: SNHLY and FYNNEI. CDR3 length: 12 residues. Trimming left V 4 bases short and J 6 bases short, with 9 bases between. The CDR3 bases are TGTGCCAGCAGTGTTTGGGTTGATGGCTACACCTTC. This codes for CASSVWVDGYTF.

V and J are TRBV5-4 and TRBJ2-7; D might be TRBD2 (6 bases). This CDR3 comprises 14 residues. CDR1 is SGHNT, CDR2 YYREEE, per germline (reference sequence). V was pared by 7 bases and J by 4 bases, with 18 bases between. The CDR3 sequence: CASSKASGLYEQYF. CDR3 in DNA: TGTGCCAGCTCCAAGGCGTCAGGACTATACGAGCAGTACTTC.

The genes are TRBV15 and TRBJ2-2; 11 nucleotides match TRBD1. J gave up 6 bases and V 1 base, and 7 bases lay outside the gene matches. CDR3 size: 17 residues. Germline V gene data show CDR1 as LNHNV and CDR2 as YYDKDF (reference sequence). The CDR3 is CATSRVGTGGRAGELFF. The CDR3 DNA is TGTGCCACCAGCAGAGTTGGGACAGGGGGAAGGGCCGGGGAGCTGTTTTTT.

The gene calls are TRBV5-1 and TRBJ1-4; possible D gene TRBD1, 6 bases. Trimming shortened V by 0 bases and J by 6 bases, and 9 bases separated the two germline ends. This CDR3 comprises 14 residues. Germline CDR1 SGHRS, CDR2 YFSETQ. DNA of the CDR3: TGCGCCAGCAGCTTGGGCAGGGGTGATGAAAAACTGTTTTTT. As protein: CASSLGRGDEKLFF.

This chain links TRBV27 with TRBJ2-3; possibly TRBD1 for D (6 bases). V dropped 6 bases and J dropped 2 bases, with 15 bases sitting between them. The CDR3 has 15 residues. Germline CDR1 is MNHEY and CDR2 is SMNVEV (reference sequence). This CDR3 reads CASSDQGRDTDTQYF. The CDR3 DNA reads TGTGCCAGCAGCGACCAGGGGCGAGACACAGATACGCAGTATTTT.

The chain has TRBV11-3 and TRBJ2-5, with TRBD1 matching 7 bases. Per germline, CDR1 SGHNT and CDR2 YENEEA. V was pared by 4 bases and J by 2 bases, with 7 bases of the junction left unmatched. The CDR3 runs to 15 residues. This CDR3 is CASSYGTGVQETQYF. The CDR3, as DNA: TGTGCCAGCAGCTACGGAACAGGGGTTCAAGAGACCCAGTACTTC. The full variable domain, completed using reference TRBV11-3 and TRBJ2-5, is EAGVVQSPRYKIIEKKQPVAFWCNPISGHNTLYWYLQNLGQGPELLIRYENEEAVDDSQLPKDRFSAERLKGVDSTLKIQPAELGDSAVYLCASSYGTGVQETQYFGPGTRLLVL.

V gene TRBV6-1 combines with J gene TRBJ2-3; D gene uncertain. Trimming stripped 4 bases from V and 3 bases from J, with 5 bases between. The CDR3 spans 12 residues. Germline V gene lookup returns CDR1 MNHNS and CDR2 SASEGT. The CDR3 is CASSASTDTQYF. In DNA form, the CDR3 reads TGTGCCAGCAGTGCCTCGACAGATACGCAGTATTTT.

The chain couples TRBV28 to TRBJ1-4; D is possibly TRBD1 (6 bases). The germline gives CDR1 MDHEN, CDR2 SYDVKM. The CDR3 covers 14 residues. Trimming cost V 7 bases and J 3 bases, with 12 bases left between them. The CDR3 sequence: CASKGGTANEKLFF. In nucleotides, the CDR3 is TGTGCCAGCAAAGGGGGGACGGCTAATGAAAAACTGTTTTTT.

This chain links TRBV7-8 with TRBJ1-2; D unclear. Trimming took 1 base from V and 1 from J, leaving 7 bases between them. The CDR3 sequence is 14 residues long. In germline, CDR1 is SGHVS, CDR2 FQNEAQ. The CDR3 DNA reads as TGTGCCAGCAGCTTAGGGCAGCATAACTATGGCTACACCTTC. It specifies CASSLGQHNYGYTF.

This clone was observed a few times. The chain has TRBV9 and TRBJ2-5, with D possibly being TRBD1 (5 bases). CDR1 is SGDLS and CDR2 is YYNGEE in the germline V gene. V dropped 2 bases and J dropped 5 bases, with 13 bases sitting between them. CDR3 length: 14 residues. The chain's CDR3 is CASSVQGASETQYF. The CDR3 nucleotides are TGTGCCAGCAGCGTGCAGGGCGCGAGTGAGACCCAGTACTTC.

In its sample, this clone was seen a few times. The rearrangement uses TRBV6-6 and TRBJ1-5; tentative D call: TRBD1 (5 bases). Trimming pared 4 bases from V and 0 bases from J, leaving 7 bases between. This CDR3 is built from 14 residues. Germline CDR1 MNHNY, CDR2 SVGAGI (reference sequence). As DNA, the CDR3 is TGTGCCAGCAGTTCAGGGAATAGCAATCAGCCCCAGCATTTT. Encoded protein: CASSSGNSNQPQHF.